Below, one TCR beta chain is given with its context. The sample is drawn from a study of control samples from healthy donors and cancer patients. TCRdb's copy holds only in-frame clones and misses some; the assay was immunoSEQ multiplex PCR. The sample holds 100,000 to 150,000 clones, 92% seen once. Trimming took off 0 bases at V and 4 bases at J, with 7 bases between the two ends. Looked up from germline, CDR1 is LGHDT and CDR2 is YNNKEL (reference sequence). The CDR3 loop spans 14 amino acids. This receptor was obtained from a woman aged 50 to 60 in good health. What was sequenced was blood. The chain is built from TRBV3-1 (or the pseudogene TRBV3-2) and TRBJ1-5; TRBD1 might be the D (5 bases). CDR3 sequence: CASSQDRGNQPQHF. The CDR3 DNA reads TGTGCCAGCAGCCAAGACCGGGGGAATCAGCCCCAGCATTTT.